This T cell receptor (beta chain) was captured in a study of Ad26.COV2.S vaccination and SARS-CoV-2 variants. Across the study: The Ad26.COV2.S arm of the COV1001 trial was where the donor was placed.

This sample's treatment: about 20 received Ad26.COV2.S at low or high dose, single or two shots; about 5 received placebo; per-sample allocation not given. Day 63 following the first vaccine or placebo injection was when the samples were taken. Germline assignment: CDR1 SGHVS and CDR2 FQNEAQ. V was clipped by 5 bases and J by 2 bases; unmatched bases: 10. The CDR3 runs 17 residues. Sequenced by immunoSEQ multiplex PCR; TCRdb stores in-frame clones only, minus some. The repertoire holds about 440,000 clones, roughly 89% seen once, with 13% in the top ten. This specimen consisted of peripheral blood, obtained in a trial of Ad26.COV2.S vaccine versus placebo. The chain uses TRBV7-8 and TRBJ2-2; 8 bases fit TRBD2. The TCR originated in a person aged 18-65 years who received the Ad26.COV2.S COVID-19 vaccine or a placebo. Here the CDR3 reads CASSPAKLAVNTGELFF. The CDR3 region has the DNA TGTGCCAGCAGCCCCGCCAAACTAGCGGTCAACACCGGGGAGCTGTTTTTT.